This TCR beta chain is drawn from a study of OX40 agonist ivuxolimab in advanced cancers. Libraries were prepared by immunoSEQ multiplex PCR; TCRdb keeps only in-frame clonotypes and omits some of them. The table has more than 50,000 clones, around 87% seen once. Prior autoimmune disease or systemic immunosuppression barred patients. The source of this sequence is an adult with an advanced solid tumor such as melanoma, head and neck, liver or kidney cancer. Sample: CD4+ or CD8+ T cells sorted from blood, taken in a trial of the OX40 agonist ivuxolimab.

The CDR3 DNA reads as TGTGCCAGCAGCTTAAAGAGCAATCAGCCCCAGCATTTT. This translates into CASSLKSNQPQHF. This chain joins TRBV7-9 and TRBJ1-5, with D unresolved. Per the germline V gene, CDR1 is SEHNR and CDR2 is FQNEAQ (reference sequence). V was clipped by 2 bases and J by 1 base, with 3 bases between them. This CDR3 is 13 amino acids long.